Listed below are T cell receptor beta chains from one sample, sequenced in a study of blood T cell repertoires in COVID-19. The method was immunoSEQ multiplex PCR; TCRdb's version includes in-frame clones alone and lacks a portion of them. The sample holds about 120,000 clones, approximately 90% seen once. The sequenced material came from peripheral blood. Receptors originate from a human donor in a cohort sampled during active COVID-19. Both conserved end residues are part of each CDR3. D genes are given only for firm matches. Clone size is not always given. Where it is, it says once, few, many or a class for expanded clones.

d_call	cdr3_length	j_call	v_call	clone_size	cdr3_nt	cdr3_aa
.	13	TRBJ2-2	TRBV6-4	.	TGTGCCAGCAGTGACCGGACTACCGGGGAGCTGTTTTTT	CASSDRTTGELFF
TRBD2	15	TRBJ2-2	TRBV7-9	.	TGTGCCAGCAGCCGTACTAGCGGCTCCACCGGGGAGCTGTTTTTT	CASSRTSGSTGELFF
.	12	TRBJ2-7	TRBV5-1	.	TGCGCCAGCAGCTTGGCCGGGTTTGAGCAGTACTTC	CASSLAGFEQYF
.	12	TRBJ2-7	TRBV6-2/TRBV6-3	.	TGTGCCAGCAGCACCTGGCCGTACGAGCAGTACTTC	CASSTWPYEQYF
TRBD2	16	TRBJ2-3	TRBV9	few	TGTGCCAGCAGCGTAGTGCTTAGCGGGGGCACAGATACGCAGTATTTT	CASSVVLSGGTDTQYF
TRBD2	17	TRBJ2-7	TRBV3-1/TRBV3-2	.	TGTGCCAGCAGTTATACTCTAGCGGGGGGCCTCTCCTACGAGCAGTACTTC	CASSYTLAGGLSYEQYF
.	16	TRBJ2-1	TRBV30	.	TGTGCCTGGGGCGGGTCTTCGGTGGGGCTTCTCAATGAGCAGTTCTTC	CAWGGSSVGLLNEQFF
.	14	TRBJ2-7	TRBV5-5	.	TGTGCCAGCAGCTTGGCCACGGGGATCTACGAGCAGTACTTC	CASSLATGIYEQYF
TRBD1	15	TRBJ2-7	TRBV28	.	TGTGCCAGCATCACAGGGGGCCCTACCCAATACGAGCAGTACTTC	CASITGGPTQYEQYF
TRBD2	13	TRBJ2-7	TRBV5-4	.	TGTGCCAGCAGCGGGACTAGCGCATACGAGCAGTACTTC	CASSGTSAYEQYF
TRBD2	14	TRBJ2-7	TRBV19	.	TGTGCCAGTAGTGTCGGGACTAGCAACCACGAGCAGTACTTC	CASSVGTSNHEQYF
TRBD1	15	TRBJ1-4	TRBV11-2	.	TGTGCCAGCAGCTCGGACAGGGGATATGGGGAAAAACTGTTTTTT	CASSSDRGYGEKLFF
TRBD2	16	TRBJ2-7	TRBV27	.	TGTGCCACCTCACCCGGGACTAGCGGGGGAGTACGGGAGCAGTACTTC	CATSPGTSGGVREQYF
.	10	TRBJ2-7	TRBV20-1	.	TGCAGTGCCCCCTTGCGGGAGCAGTACTTC	CSAPLREQYF
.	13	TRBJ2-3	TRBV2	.	TGTGCCAGCAATCCAGAACGCACAGATACGCAGTATTTT	CASNPERTDTQYF
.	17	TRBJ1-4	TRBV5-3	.	TGTGCCAGAAGGAGCCCTCGATCGAACAGGTCTGCGGAAAAACTGTTTTTT	CARRSPRSNRSAEKLFF
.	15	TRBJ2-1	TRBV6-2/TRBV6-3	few	TGTGCCAGCAGTTACAGAGCGGACCTTTACAATGAGCAGTTCTTC	CASSYRADLYNEQFF
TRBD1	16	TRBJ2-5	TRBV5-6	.	TGTGCCAGCAGCCCAAAGGGACAGGGGGCGTTTGAGACCCAGTACTTC	CASSPKGQGAFETQYF
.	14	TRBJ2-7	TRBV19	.	TGTGCCAGTAGTATCTTTTGGAGCTCCTACGAGCAGTACTTC	CASSIFWSSYEQYF
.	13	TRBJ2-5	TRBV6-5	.	TGTGCCAGCAGTCGGACAGAAAAAGAGACCCAGTACTTC	CASSRTEKETQYF